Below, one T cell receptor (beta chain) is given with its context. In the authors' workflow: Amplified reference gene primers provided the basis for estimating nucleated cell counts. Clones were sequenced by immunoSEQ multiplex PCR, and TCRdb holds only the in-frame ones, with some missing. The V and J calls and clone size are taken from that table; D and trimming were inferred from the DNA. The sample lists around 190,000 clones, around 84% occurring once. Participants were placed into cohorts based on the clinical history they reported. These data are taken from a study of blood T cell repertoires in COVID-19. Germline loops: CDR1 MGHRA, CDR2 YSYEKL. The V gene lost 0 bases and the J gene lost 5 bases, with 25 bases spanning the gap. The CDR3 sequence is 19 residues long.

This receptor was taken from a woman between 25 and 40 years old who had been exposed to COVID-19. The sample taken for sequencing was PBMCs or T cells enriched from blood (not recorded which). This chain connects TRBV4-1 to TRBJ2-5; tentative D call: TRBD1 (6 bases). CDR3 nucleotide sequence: TGCGCCAGCAGCCAAGAAGAAGGGTGGGGGCAGGCCAATAAGGAGACCCAGTACTTC. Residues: CASSQEEGWGQANKETQYF.